This entry lists 8 T cell receptor beta chains sequenced from one sample in a study of cytomegalovirus exposure and HLA in healthy donors. PCR employed 60 Vbeta and 13 Jbeta primers. TCRdb's copy holds only in-frame clones and misses some; the assay was immunoSEQ multiplex PCR. Of approximately 150,000 clones detected, about four fifths appear once; the ten largest clones hold roughly 4.7%. The sample consisted of PBMCs. The receptor source for this set is a man aged 35-49 years in good health and CMV-seronegative.

The CDR3 nucleotides are TGTGCCAGCAGCCGCGAGGGGACAATCAGCAATCAGCCCCAGCATTTT. It is translated as CASSREGTISNQPQHF. The chain combines TRBV7-2 with TRBJ1-5; D may be TRBD1 (6 bases). Trimming cost V 5 bases and J 1 base, with 15 bases left between them. Germline values: CDR1 SGHTA, CDR2 FQGNSA. The CDR3 runs to 16 residues. Full variable domain (rest looked up from reference TRBV7-2 and TRBJ1-5): GAGVSQSPSNKVTEKGKDVELRCDPISGHTALYWYRQSLGQGLEFLIYFQGNSAPDKSGLPSDRFSAERTGGSVSTLTIQRTQQEDSAVYLCASSREGTISNQPQHFGDGTRLSIL.

The chain has TRBV7-9 and TRBJ1-5, with unresolved D. Germline CDR1 and CDR2: SEHNR and FQNEAQ (reference sequence). Trimming pared 5 bases from V and 7 bases from J, leaving 15 bases between. The CDR3 sequence is 14 residues long. The CDR3, as DNA: TGTGCCAGCAGCGTAGACTCCACCCACCAGCCCCAGCATTTT. Protein: CASSVDSTHQPQHF. Full variable domain (rest looked up from reference TRBV7-9 and TRBJ1-5): DTGVSQNPRHKITKRGQNVTFRCDPISEHNRLYWYRQTLGQGPEFLTYFQNEAQLEKSRLLSDRFSAERPKGSFSTLEIQRTEQGDSAMYLCASSVDSTHQPQHFGDGTRLSIL.

Only a few counts were recorded for this clone. CDR3 sequence reads: CATAEGLGGEQYF. CDR3 DNA sequence: TGTGCCACGGCGGAAGGGCTTGGGGGCGAGCAGTACTTC. The chain employs TRBV15 and TRBJ2-5; tentatively, D is TRBD1 or TRBD2 (5 bases each). The J call is uncertain, as TRBJ2-7 better fits the DNA end. The length of the CDR3 is 13 residues. Germline V lookup: CDR1 LNHNV, CDR2 YYDKDF (reference sequence).

This clone was detected only a few times. This sequence joins TRBV7-9 and TRBJ2-7, with D hard to call. The germline gives CDR1 SEHNR, CDR2 FQNEAQ (reference sequence). The CDR3 consists of 12 residues. Trimming removed 1 base from V and 4 bases from J, with 5 bases in between. The CDR3 sequence is CASSLGAYEQYF. For the CDR3, the DNA is TGTGCCAGCAGCTTAGGCGCTTACGAGCAGTACTTC.

The genes are TRBV7-3 and TRBJ2-7; 9 bases match TRBD1. The CDR3 runs 14 residues. CDR1 is SGHTA, CDR2 FQGTGA, per germline. Trimming removed 5 bases from V and 6 bases from J; junction bases left unmatched: 8. The CDR3 DNA reads as TGTGCCAGCAGCCTTGGACAGGGGAGGTTCGAGCAGTACTTC. Translation: CASSLGQGRFEQYF.

The chain has TRBV29-1 and TRBJ1-2, with 9 nucleotides matching TRBD1. Trimming at V came to 5 bases and at J to 3 bases, leaving 4 bases not matched to a gene. Germline V CDR1 and CDR2: SQVTM, ANQGSEA. There are 13 residues in the CDR3. CDR3 sequence reads: CSVTGGEDYGYTF. The CDR3 DNA follows: TGCAGCGTTACAGGGGGCGAGGACTATGGCTACACCTTC.

CDR3 amino acids: CASSQGTGVETQYF. The DNA of the CDR3 is TGCGCCAGCAGCCAAGGGACAGGGGTAGAGACCCAGTACTTC. J is TRBJ2-5 and V is TRBV4-1, with 9 bases lining up with TRBD1. The V and J ends lost 1 base and 4 bases, in that order; junction bases with no gene match: 1. This CDR3 has 14 amino acids. Germline values: CDR1 MGHRA, CDR2 YSYEKL.

The V and J genes are TRBV15 and TRBJ2-1; D might be TRBD2 (5 bases). Trimming cost V 7 bases and J 1 base, with 11 bases left between them. This CDR3 is 14 amino acids long. In germline, CDR1 is LNHNV, CDR2 YYDKDF (reference sequence). The CDR3 coding sequence is TGTGCCACCAAACGGGAATTGTCCTACAATGAGCAGTTCTTC. Translation: CATKRELSYNEQFF.